This T cell receptor delta chain was sequenced for a study of gamma-delta T cells after stem cell transplantation (dated by TCRdb to the mid-2010s). As to this clone: The antigen it recognizes is unknown. Per-base qualities were not stored, and no clone one base away is much larger.

The library came from RT-PCR. The run used an Illumina MiSeq. After TCRdb called clones again from the public reads with CATT, rows with identical DNA were merged. This sample has about 11,000 delta-chain clones in its table, and around two fifths of those were observed once. The top ten clonotypes cover around 2.8% of the sample. V loses 6 bases, J loses 0 bases, and the germline ends lie 12 bases apart. The CDR3 starts with the cysteine, ends with the phenylalanine, and has 13 residues. Only the CDR3 part of the read is kept: 39 bases, read in frame from the first base. Sequences NSMFDY (CDR1) and ISSIKDK (CDR2) are obtained from the germline V gene.

The sequence derives from a human donor. It is not recorded whose cells these are; they may come from a transplant donor. Specimen: gamma-delta T cells. Recombination connected TRAV29/DV5 to TRDJ1; a confident D gene designation cannot be given. At the DNA level, the sequence is TGTGCAGTACATTCCCCGTACACCGATAAACTCATCTTT. This gives the protein CAVHSPYTDKLIF.